Shown below are 31 T cell receptor beta chains from a single sample sequenced in a study of control samples from healthy donors and cancer patients. Only in-frame clones appear in the TCRdb table, and some are missing; sequencing was by immunoSEQ multiplex PCR. Altogether tens of thousands of clones are present, approximately 89% being singletons, with the ten largest covering about 5.5%. The sample was blood. These receptors originate from a man aged 50-60 years in good health.

The rearrangement uses TRBV29-1 and TRBJ2-1; 8 bases line up with TRBD2. The CDR3 runs 14 residues. V lost 3 bases, J lost 6 bases, and 7 bases stayed unmatched. CDR1 and CDR2 from the germline V gene are SQVTM and ANQGSEA. CDR3 nucleotides: TGCAGCGTTGAGTTGCCGGGGGGGTCCAATGAGCAGTTCTTC. Its protein is CSVELPGGSNEQFF.

This chain joins TRBV11-2 and TRBJ1-1, with TRBD1 as a possible D gene (5 bases). CDR3 length: 14 residues. Trimming took 4 bases from V and 2 from J, leaving 11 bases between them. From germline, CDR1 is SGHAT and CDR2 FQNNGV. The CDR3 sequence is CASSWGTPNTEAFF. As DNA, the CDR3 is TGTGCCAGCAGCTGGGGGACCCCTAACACTGAAGCTTTCTTT.

This chain connects TRBV7-9 to TRBJ1-1, with D unresolved. V dropped 5 bases and J dropped 1 base, with 8 bases sitting between them. Germline V gene lookup returns CDR1 SEHNR and CDR2 FQNEAQ (reference sequence). The CDR3 has 13 residues. The CDR3 sequence is CASSLVRNTEAFF. Here the CDR3 DNA reads TGTGCCAGCAGCCTAGTTCGGAACACTGAAGCTTTCTTT.

V and J are TRBV5-5 and TRBJ1-1; D gene ambiguous. The CDR3 has 14 amino acids. V lost 2 bases and J 0 bases, leaving 8 bases between the germline ends. Looked up from germline, CDR1 is SGHKS and CDR2 is YYEKEE (reference sequence). The CDR3 protein is CASSLEGLNTEAFF. Here the CDR3 DNA reads TGTGCCAGCAGCTTAGAGGGTTTGAACACTGAAGCTTTCTTT. The full variable domain, with the rest looked up from reference TRBV5-5 and TRBJ1-1, is DAGVTQSPTHLIKTRGQQVTLRCSPISGHKSVSWYQQVLGQGPQFIFQYYEKEERGRGNFPDRFSARQFPNYSSELNVNALLLGDSALYLCASSLEGLNTEAFFGQGTRLTVV.

The chain links TRBV29-1 to TRBJ2-5, with 10 positions matching TRBD2. The CDR3 is made up of 14 amino acids. V was clipped by 6 bases and J by 2 bases; unmatched bases: 6. In germline, CDR1 is SQVTM, CDR2 ANQGSEA. Written as DNA, the CDR3 is TGCAGCGTGCTACTAGCGGGGAGACAAGAGACCCAGTACTTC. It translates to CSVLLAGRQETQYF.

The chain couples TRBV29-1 to TRBJ2-5, with TRBD2 matching over 8 bases. The CDR3 sequence is 13 residues long. Trimming at V came to 2 bases and at J to 5 bases, leaving 4 bases not matched to a gene. Germline V CDR1 and CDR2: SQVTM, ANQGSEA. The chain's CDR3 is CSVERASGETQYF. In nucleotides, the CDR3 is TGCAGCGTTGAACGCGCTAGCGGGGAGACCCAGTACTTC.

This clone was detected only a few times. The chain carries TRBV11-3 and TRBJ1-1; D not resolved. Germline V lookup: CDR1 SGHNT, CDR2 YENEEA. V lost 1 base, J lost 2 bases, and 8 bases lay in between. This CDR3 has 14 residues. In DNA, the CDR3 is TGTGCCAGCAGCTTAGCCGGCACTAACACTGAAGCTTTCTTT. It specifies CASSLAGTNTEAFF.

The V and J genes are TRBV6-6 and TRBJ2-1; weak D call: TRBD1 (6 bases). The ends were cut back, 6 bases at V and 8 bases at J, with 20 bases in the middle. CDR3 length: 15 amino acids. Germline loops: CDR1 MNHNY, CDR2 SVGAGI (reference sequence). The CDR3 loop reads CASRPTGWKGYEQFF. The CDR3 nucleotides read TGTGCCAGCAGACCCACAGGGTGGAAGGGATATGAGCAGTTCTTC.

This chain uses TRBV19 with TRBJ1-1; the D is unclear. V lost 4 bases to trimming and J lost 0 bases, with 15 bases between them. Germline assignment: CDR1 LNHDA and CDR2 SQIVND (reference sequence). The CDR3 spans 16 residues. The CDR3 DNA sequence: TGTGCCAGTAGTACCTGGAGGGTTCTCATGAACACTGAAGCTTTCTTT. Its protein is CASSTWRVLMNTEAFF.

This chain joins TRBV5-6 and TRBJ1-1; 9 nucleotides align to TRBD1. Looked up from germline, CDR1 is SGHDT and CDR2 is YYEEEE. CDR3 length: 15 amino acids. Trimming removed 3 bases from V and 2 bases from J; junction bases left unmatched: 5. This chain's CDR3 is CASSSPGQGNTEAFF. The CDR3 DNA reads TGTGCCAGCAGCTCTCCGGGACAGGGCAACACTGAAGCTTTCTTT.

The chain links TRBV27 to TRBJ1-2; 7 nucleotides line up with TRBD1. Per the germline V gene, CDR1 is MNHEY and CDR2 is SMNVEV (reference sequence). CDR3 length: 14 residues. V was clipped by 6 bases and J by 6 bases; unmatched bases: 10. CDR3 sequence: CASSPTGTAHGYTF. The CDR3 DNA follows: TGTGCCAGCAGCCCGACCGGGACAGCCCATGGCTACACCTTC.

The rearrangement uses TRBV6-1 and TRBJ1-2; maybe TRBD1 (5 bases). CDR1 is MNHNS, CDR2 SASEGT, per germline. This CDR3 spans 14 amino acids. With 0 bases removed from V and 7 bases from J, the gap between germline ends came to 12 bases. CDR3 nucleotide sequence: TGTGCCAGCAGTGAAGCCCAGGGTCTAAGTGGCTACACCTTC. It codes for CASSEAQGLSGYTF.

The rearrangement joins TRBV19 to TRBJ2-1; no reliable D call. The V end lost 5 bases, the J end lost 8 bases, and 16 bases lay between the germline ends. CDR3 length: 14 amino acids. Germline assignment: CDR1 LNHDA and CDR2 SQIVND (reference sequence). As DNA, the CDR3 is TGTGCCAGTAGTTTCTCAAACGAAAAGGATGAGCAGTTCTTC. This sequence encodes CASSFSNEKDEQFF.

This chain joins TRBV6-5 and TRBJ1-1, with TRBD1 as a possible D gene (5 bases). The V gene's germline CDR1 is MNHEY and CDR2 SVGAGI. The germline V and J ends were trimmed by 8 bases and 8 bases, with 18 bases remaining between them. CDR3 length equals 13 residues. DNA for the CDR3: TGTGCCAGCCGGCCCCAGGGTATGGGAGAAGCTTTCTTT. Translation: CASRPQGMGEAFF.

The J gene is TRBJ1-5, the V gene TRBV12-3 or TRBV12-4; D ambiguous. V was cut by 4 bases and J by 4 bases, with 8 bases left in between. CDR3 size: 13 residues. The CDR3 loop is CASSSKINQPQHF. Here the CDR3 DNA reads TGTGCCAGCAGTTCCAAGATAAATCAGCCCCAGCATTTT.

Notes on this clone: The same CDR3 also results from other DNA sequences found in this sample. The V gene is TRBV5-1, the J gene TRBJ2-3, with 12 bases lining up with TRBD2. V gave up 0 bases and J gave up 2 bases; unmatched junction bases: 1. This CDR3 is 16 amino acids long. Germline values: CDR1 SGHRS, CDR2 YFSETQ. CDR3 residues: CASSLGTSGDTDTQYF. CDR3 bases: TGCGCCAGCAGCTTGGGGACTAGCGGGGACACAGATACGCAGTATTTT.

The rearrangement uses TRBV9 and TRBJ2-3, with D perhaps matching TRBD2 (7 bases). The CDR3 has 16 residues. Trimming removed 3 bases from V and 5 bases from J, with 19 bases in between. Germline assignment: CDR1 SGDLS and CDR2 YYNGEE. Written as DNA, the CDR3 is TGTGCCAGCAGCGCCCCAGGTGGGGGGGGGCAAGATACGCAGTATTTT. This codes for CASSAPGGGGQDTQYF.

This clone occurred a few times. A read error may produce the germline difference seen at one junction end. Distinct nucleotide sequences in the sample also encode this CDR3. The V and J genes are TRBV7-9 and TRBJ1-5; 9 nucleotides agree with TRBD1. In germline, CDR1 is SEHNR, CDR2 FQNEAQ (reference sequence). This CDR3 is built from 14 residues. CDR3: CASSLGQGNQPQHF. The DNA of the CDR3 is TGTGCCAGCAGTTTAGGACAGGGGAATCAGCCCCAGCATTTT.

V and J are TRBV18 and TRBJ1-4, with unresolved D. This CDR3 has 12 residues. Germline V gene sequence: CDR1 KGHSH, CDR2 LQKENI. V shed 3 bases and J shed 8 bases, with 7 bases lying between them. CDR3 coding DNA: TGTGCCAGCTCACCGACGGACGAAAAACTGTTTTTT. Residues: CASSPTDEKLFF.

This CDR3 is CASSPRVWEDDTF. CDR3 in DNA: TGTGCCAGCAGCCCCCGAGTTTGGGAGGACGACACCTTC. V usage is TRBV5-5 and J usage is TRBJ1-2; D not resolved. Germline V gene sequence: CDR1 SGHKS, CDR2 YYEKEE (reference sequence). The CDR3 spans 13 residues. V lost 4 bases and J lost 12, with 19 bases in between.

This clone was detected a few times. V usage is TRBV30 and J usage is TRBJ2-2; D is unclear. Deletions cut 4 bases from V and 0 bases from J, with 12 bases between. The CDR3 spans 15 residues. Germline-derived CDR1 and CDR2 are GTSNPN and SVGIG (reference sequence). This chain's CDR3 is CAWKLANTNTGELFF. The DNA for the CDR3 is TGTGCCTGGAAATTAGCTAACACGAACACCGGGGAGCTGTTTTTT. Full variable domain (remainder filled in from reference TRBV30 and TRBJ2-2): SQTIHQWPATLVQPVGSPLSLECTVEGTSNPNLYWYRQAAGRGLQLLFYSVGIGQISSEVPQNLSASRPQDRQFILSSKKLLLSDSGFYLCAWKLANTNTGELFFGEGSRLTVL.

The chain links TRBV6-6 to TRBJ1-2; D possibly corresponds to TRBD1 (6 bases). This CDR3 has 14 amino acids. The germline V gene has CDR1 MNHNY and CDR2 SVGAGI (reference sequence). V was pared by 2 bases and J by 8 bases, with 15 bases between. CDR3 in amino acids: CASSYNTGQSGYTF. The CDR3 DNA is TGTGCCAGCAGTTACAACACAGGGCAGAGCGGCTACACCTTC.

V usage is TRBV20-1 and J usage is TRBJ1-2, with no clear D. The V gene's germline CDR1 is DFQATT and CDR2 SNEGSKA (reference sequence). Trimming took 5 bases from V and 8 from J, leaving 12 bases between them. This CDR3 spans 11 amino acids. The CDR3 loop is CSAENSYGYTF. CDR3 in DNA: TGCAGTGCTGAGAACAGCTACGGCTACACCTTC.

J is TRBJ1-2 and V is TRBV28; D remains ambiguous. This CDR3 spans 12 amino acids. In germline, CDR1 is MDHEN, CDR2 SYDVKM. Trimming stripped 3 bases from V and 3 bases from J, with 5 bases between. The CDR3 DNA sequence: TGTGCCAGCAGTTTCGAGGACTATGGCTACACCTTC. This gives the protein CASSFEDYGYTF.

The chain has TRBV27 and TRBJ2-1; TRBD2 aligns across 9 bases. The V gene end was trimmed by 2 bases and the J gene end by 11 bases; junction bases not matched to a gene: 7. CDR1 is MNHEY and CDR2 is SMNVEV in the germline V gene (reference sequence). The CDR3 totals 14 residues. The CDR3 spells CASSLTSGGLKQFF. CDR3 coding DNA: TGTGCCAGCAGTTTAACCAGCGGGGGGCTGAAGCAGTTCTTC.

The chain employs TRBV7-5 and TRBJ1-1. TRBV7-5 is deemed a pseudogene. The CDR3 totals 12 residues. This CDR3 reads CARSSIPCEAFF. The DNA for the CDR3 is TGTGCCAGAAGCTCAATCCCGTGTGAAGCTTTCTTT.

The chain uses TRBV3-1 (or the pseudogene TRBV3-2) and TRBJ1-3, with D unresolved. Germline CDR1 and CDR2: LGHDT and YNNKEL (reference sequence). There are 15 residues in the CDR3. V was cut by 1 base and J by 7 bases, with 14 bases left in between. This CDR3 reads CASSQVGERDNTIYF. The DNA for the CDR3 is TGTGCCAGCAGCCAAGTTGGCGAACGCGACAACACCATATATTTT.

V usage is TRBV3-1 (or the pseudogene TRBV3-2) and J usage is TRBJ1-3; D remains ambiguous. The CDR3 has 15 residues. V lost 4 bases and J lost 0, with 10 bases in between. Germline CDR1 LGHDT, CDR2 YNNKEL (reference sequence). In DNA form, the CDR3 reads TGTGCCAGCAGCCCCGGGCAGGCCTCTGGAAACACCATATATTTT. Translated, it gives CASSPGQASGNTIYF.

V gene TRBV4-2 combines with J gene TRBJ2-3; the match to TRBD2 covers 8 bases. V lost 4 bases and J lost 9; bases outside the gene matches: 15. CDR1 is LGHNA and CDR2 is YNFKEQ in the germline V gene. The length of the CDR3 is 16 residues. CDR3 coding DNA: TGTGCCAGCAGCCCCATTACCCGGCAGGTAGCGGGGACGCAGTATTTT. This translates into CASSPITRQVAGTQYF.

The rearrangement joins TRBV29-1 to TRBJ1-2, with D perhaps matching TRBD1 (5 bases). The CDR3 loop spans 12 amino acids. The V end was cut by 3 bases, the J end by 5 bases, with 10 bases between. Per the germline V gene, CDR1 is SQVTM and CDR2 is ANQGSEA. CDR3 protein: CSVEPDSYGYTF. The CDR3 DNA reads as TGCAGCGTTGAGCCCGACAGTTATGGCTACACCTTC.

This chain joins TRBV2 and TRBJ2-5; maybe TRBD2 (6 bases). CDR3 length: 14 amino acids. V was pared by 7 bases and J by 7 bases, with 19 bases between. Germline lookup yields CDR1 SNHLY and CDR2 FYNNEI. The CDR3 is CASTGSGGVGTQYF. The CDR3 nucleotides are TGTGCCAGCACGGGATCCGGAGGGGTGGGGACCCAGTACTTC.